The rows below give T cell receptor beta chains drawn from one sample of a study of cytotoxic CD8 clonotypes in ibrutinib-treated CLL. Assay: immunoSEQ multiplex PCR; the TCRdb copy retains only in-frame clones and omits some. Counted here are about 140,000 clones, more than 75% occurring once; the ten biggest clones make up around 4.9%. Material: PBMCs, obtained after 24 months of ibrutinib treatment. The receptors here all came from a human donor with chronic lymphocytic leukemia. Each CDR3 is given with its conserved first and last residue. The D gene is left open where the match is weak. Clone size, where shown, is once, few, many, or a class for clones that have expanded.

cdr3_nt | cdr3_aa | clone_size | v_call | d_call | j_call
TGTGCCAGCTCACCCGGGCTTCTCAAGACGGGGGGGGCCAAAAACATTCAGTACTTC | CASSPGLLKTGGAKNIQYF | few | TRBV18 | TRBD2 | TRBJ2-4
TGTGCCAGCCACTCCCGACAGTTAATGTACTTC | CASHSRQLMYF | few | TRBV6-5 | - | TRBJ2-7
TGTGCCAGCAGCCCCAAGGCGCCAGTGGCGAACACTGAAGCTTTCTTT | CASSPKAPVANTEAFF | - | TRBV5-8 | - | TRBJ1-1
TGTGCCAGCAGCTTTTCTAGCGGGGGGCCGACCACCTCCTACGAGCAGTACTTC | CASSFSSGGPTTSYEQYF | - | TRBV7-2 | TRBD2 | TRBJ2-7
TGTGCCAGCAGGAGCGGGACCCTGAACACCGGGGAGCTGTTTTTT | CASRSGTLNTGELFF | - | TRBV6-5 | TRBD2 | TRBJ2-2
TGTGCCATCAGGGACGAAGGGGGCACTGAAGCTTTCTTT | CAIRDEGGTEAFF | - | TRBV10-3 | - | TRBJ1-1
TGTGCCAGCTCACGGGGGGGCCTGGGTGAGCAGTTCTTC | CASSRGGLGEQFF | - | TRBV18 | - | TRBJ2-1
TGTGCCAGCAGCGCCCGGACTAGCGGGGAGACCCAGTACTTC | CASSARTSGETQYF | once | TRBV7-8 | TRBD2 | TRBJ2-5
TGTGCCAGTAGCCGGGGACTAGCGGGGACTCGCACAGATACGCAGTATTTT | CASSRGLAGTRTDTQYF | - | TRBV19 | TRBD2 | TRBJ2-3
TGCGCCAGCAGCTTGGGGGCCAGGCAATCCACAGATACGCAGTATTTT | CASSLGARQSTDTQYF | - | TRBV5-1 | - | TRBJ2-3
TGTGCCAGTAGCAGACAGGCGTCCTACGAGCAGTACTTC | CASSRQASYEQYF | - | TRBV19 | - | TRBJ2-7
TGTGCCAGCACCCGTGAGGGTAATCAGCCCCAGCATTTT | CASTREGNQPQHF | few | TRBV2 | - | TRBJ1-5
TGCAGCGTCCCAGTGGGGACAGGCTCCAATGAGCAGTTCTTC | CSVPVGTGSNEQFF | - | TRBV29-1 | TRBD1 | TRBJ2-1
TGTGCCAGCAGGCCCGACAGAGAGTATGGCTACACCTTC | CASRPDREYGYTF | once | TRBV2 | - | TRBJ1-2
TGTGCCAGCAGTTACGCGGGGGGCCCTAACCTGGACGAGCAGTACTTC | CASSYAGGPNLDEQYF | - | TRBV6-5 | TRBD2 | TRBJ2-7
TGTGCCAGCAGCCCAGGTAGTGGGCCCCTTGGCACCGGGGAGCTGTTTTTT | CASSPGSGPLGTGELFF | - | TRBV7-2 | - | TRBJ2-2
TGTGCCAGCAGTTTTGAGGCGGCGCAGTACTTC | CASSFEAAQYF | - | TRBV28 | - | TRBJ2-7
TGTGCCAGCTCCGGGGGCTCCCCCTCCAGATATGGCTACACCTTC | CASSGGSPSRYGYTF | - | TRBV28 | - | TRBJ1-2
TGTGCCAGCAGCCCCCGGACTAGCCCCACAGATACGCAGTATTTT | CASSPRTSPTDTQYF | - | TRBV11-3 | TRBD2 | TRBJ2-3
TGCGCCAGCAGCTGGGACATTAATCAGCCCCAGCATTTT | CASSWDINQPQHF | - | TRBV5-1 | - | TRBJ1-5
TGTGCCAGCAGACCGGGGGTCCTCTATGGCTACACCTTC | CASRPGVLYGYTF | - | TRBV6-5 | - | TRBJ1-2
TGTGCCAGCAGTGGGCAGGGGAACACTGAAGCTTTCTTT | CASSGQGNTEAFF | - | TRBV25-1 | - | TRBJ1-1
TGCGCCAGCAGCAACGGACTAGCGGGAGGTACAGATACGCAGTATTTT | CASSNGLAGGTDTQYF | - | TRBV5-1 | TRBD2 | TRBJ2-3
TGCAGCGTTTCAGACAGGGGGCACACTGAAGCTTTCTTT | CSVSDRGHTEAFF | - | TRBV29-1 | TRBD1 | TRBJ1-1
TGTGCCAGCAGCCCATCGGGGTCTGGGGTGTACGAGCAGTACTTC | CASSPSGSGVYEQYF | - | TRBV7-3 | - | TRBJ2-7
TGTGCCAGCAGGGGACAGCCGAATAGCAATCAGCCCCAGCATTTT | CASRGQPNSNQPQHF | - | TRBV2 | TRBD1 | TRBJ1-5
TGCGCCAGCAGCTGGTCCACTGAGCAGTTCTTC | CASSWSTEQFF | - | TRBV5-1 | - | TRBJ2-1
TGTGCCAGCAGTTTGGCCGCCTTGGGGGAGCAGTACTTC | CASSLAALGEQYF | once | TRBV6-6 | - | TRBJ2-7
TGTGCCAGCAGCCGCCGGGGGCCAGATACGCAGTATTTT | CASSRRGPDTQYF | - | TRBV6-6 | - | TRBJ2-3
TGTGCCATCAGTGTGGGCGGGGGGGAGCTGTTTTTT | CAISVGGGELFF | - | TRBV10-3 | - | TRBJ2-2
TGCGCCAGCAGCCGGGGGCCGCAAGAGACCCAGTACTTC | CASSRGPQETQYF | - | TRBV4-1 | - | TRBJ2-5
TGTGCCATCGTTCAGGGGCCGGGAGCCTATGGCTACACCTTC | CAIVQGPGAYGYTF | - | TRBV10-3 | - | TRBJ1-2
TGTGCCAGCAGCTTGGGAGCCAATGAGCAGTTCTTC | CASSLGANEQFF | - | TRBV7-9 | - | TRBJ2-1
TGTGCCTGGGTGGCAGGGACCTATGGCTACACCTTC | CAWVAGTYGYTF | - | TRBV30 | - | TRBJ1-2
TGTGCCAGCAGCGTACAGGGCTACGAGCAGTACTTC | CASSVQGYEQYF | - | TRBV7-2 | - | TRBJ2-7
TGTGCCTGGAGCAAGGGGGGGGGCTCGGGTCAGCCCCAGCATTTT | CAWSKGGGSGQPQHF | few | TRBV30 | - | TRBJ1-5
TGTGCCAGTAGGGGACAGGCGGGAAACACCATATATTTT | CASRGQAGNTIYF | - | TRBV19 | TRBD1 | TRBJ1-3
TGCAGCGTCCAGGGGGCCGGTCAGCCCCAGCATTTT | CSVQGAGQPQHF | many | TRBV29-1 | TRBD1 | TRBJ1-5
TGTGCCAGCAGCTTAGGGTCAGCCACAGATACGCAGTATTTT | CASSLGSATDTQYF | once | TRBV13 | - | TRBJ2-3
TGTGCCAGCAGCTTCGGCGGGTACAGCTCCTACAATGAGCAGTTCTTC | CASSFGGYSSYNEQFF | once | TRBV13 | - | TRBJ2-1
TGTGCCAGCAGCTCGGCCTCGGGTGGCGGGGAGCTGTTTTTT | CASSSASGGGELFF | few | TRBV7-7 | - | TRBJ2-2
TGTGCCACACGCCGTCCCGCTGGAAACACCATATATTTT | CATRRPAGNTIYF | - | TRBV6-5 | - | TRBJ1-3
TGCGCCAGCAGCCCCGACAGGGCCAGGGGGAATGAGCAGTTCTTC | CASSPDRARGNEQFF | few | TRBV5-1 | TRBD1 | TRBJ2-1
TGTGCCTGGAGTGTAGCCGGGACAGGGACGGGCGAGCAGTACTTC | CAWSVAGTGTGEQYF | - | TRBV30 | TRBD1 | TRBJ2-7
TGTGCCAGCAGTTACTCGGTCGGGGACAATGAGCAGTTCTTC | CASSYSVGDNEQFF | - | TRBV6-6 | - | TRBJ2-1
TGTGCCAGCAGCCAAGGGTCCGGAGGGGTAGCTTTCTTT | CASSQGSGGVAFF | - | TRBV4-2 | - | TRBJ1-1
TGTGCCAGCATCCTCCAAGAGACCCAGTACTTC | CASILQETQYF | - | TRBV2 | - | TRBJ2-5
TGCGCCAGCAGCCAAGGTAGAGGGATGGGGGTAGATTTTGGGAATGAGCAGTTCTTC | CASSQGRGMGVDFGNEQFF | - | TRBV4-1 | - | TRBJ2-1
TGCGCCAGCAGCTTGGAAGGTGGGCGCAATCAGCCCCAGCATTTT | CASSLEGGRNQPQHF | - | TRBV5-1 | - | TRBJ1-5
TGTGCCAGCAGCCCGGGGGTCCCGGGGTACGAGCAGTACTTC | CASSPGVPGYEQYF | - | TRBV7-9 | - | TRBJ2-7
TGTGCCAGCAGCTTCGGCCCAGATACGCAGTATTTT | CASSFGPDTQYF | - | TRBV11-2 | - | TRBJ2-3
TGTGCCAGTAGTTGGGTAGCGGGAGATACGCAGTATTTT | CASSWVAGDTQYF | - | TRBV19 | TRBD2 | TRBJ2-3
TGTGCCAGCAGTGAAGCTCGCTTCTACGAGCAGTACTTC | CASSEARFYEQYF | - | TRBV2 | - | TRBJ2-7
TGCAGCCAGACCACCGGGACTAGCGGGGGCGGGGAGACCCAGTACTTC | CSQTTGTSGGGETQYF | - | TRBV29-1 | TRBD2 | TRBJ2-5